This TCR beta chain was captured by sequencing in a study of siplizumab effects on memory and regulatory T cells. Study observations and caveats: Memory cells seemed less diverse than naive T cells, which seemed major alloresponse contributors. Memory cells that were CD4+ and unstimulated gave rise to alloreactive sequences, which siplizumab significantly reduced. Controls had roughly 28% Treg-derived mappable alloreactive CD4+ clones on average, versus nearly 70% with siplizumab. Whether the proliferating Tregs (from siplizumab cultures) were suppressive was not confirmed.

TCRdb's table, derived via immunoSEQ multiplex PCR, lists solely in-frame clones and lacks some. This sample has around 100,000 clones, with over 90% found just once. On this clone: Its antigen is still unknown.

The CDR3 is 15 amino acids. Looked up from germline, CDR1 is SGHVS and CDR2 is FNYEAQ. The V and J ends lost 2 bases and 5 bases respectively, with 12 bases between them. The specimen sequenced was non-Treg CD4+ T cells sorted from blood. The gene calls are TRBV7-6 and TRBJ2-2, with D hard to call. The receptor was isolated from a human donor in good health. This CDR3 reads CASSLKIDQTGELFF. The CDR3 region has the DNA TGTGCCAGCAGCTTAAAAATAGATCAGACCGGGGAGCTGTTTTTT.